These 12 T cell receptor beta chains were all obtained from the same sample, sequenced in a study of cytomegalovirus exposure and HLA in healthy donors. TCRdb's table, derived via immunoSEQ multiplex PCR, lists solely in-frame clones and lacks some. The data contain more than 85,000 clones, approximately 93% of them singletons. Sequences were obtained from PBMCs. The receptors originated from a woman in her twenties or thirties in good health and CMV-seropositive.

V is TRBV28 and J is TRBJ2-1; 10 nucleotides agree with TRBD2. The CDR3 contains 17 residues. The V and J ends lost 5 bases and 2 bases, in that order; junction bases with no gene match: 9. Germline assignment: CDR1 MDHEN and CDR2 SYDVKM. The CDR3 region has the DNA TGTGCCAGCAGTCCCCTGACTAGCGGGTTTCCCTACAATGAGCAGTTCTTC. Its protein is CASSPLTSGFPYNEQFF.

The rearrangement joins TRBV5-4 to TRBJ1-2; maybe TRBD1 (5 bases). Trimming removed 4 bases from V and 6 bases from J, with 19 bases in between. The CDR3 has 15 amino acids. The germline CDR1 and CDR2 sequences are SGHNT and YYREEE (reference sequence). This chain's CDR3 is CASSPPGPGVHGYTF. The DNA of the CDR3 is TGTGCCAGCAGCCCCCCGGGCCCGGGGGTCCATGGCTACACCTTC.

The genes are TRBV19 and TRBJ2-5, with a possible D match to TRBD2 (6 bases). Germline assignment: CDR1 LNHDA and CDR2 SQIVND (reference sequence). The CDR3 runs to 15 residues. V lost 5 bases and J lost 2, with 15 bases in between. CDR3: CASSGPGLLQETQYF. DNA of the CDR3: TGTGCCAGTAGTGGCCCGGGACTCCTACAAGAGACCCAGTACTTC.

The rearrangement uses TRBV18 and TRBJ2-1, with 10 bases that match TRBD2. The germline CDR1 and CDR2 sequences are KGHSH and LQKENI. The CDR3 has 15 residues. Trimming cost V 6 bases and J 7 bases; bases outside gene matches: 9. This CDR3 is CASSENSGRTNEQFF. CDR3 DNA sequence: TGTGCCAGCTCGGAAAATAGCGGGAGGACGAATGAGCAGTTCTTC. The whole variable domain, remainder taken from reference TRBV18 and TRBJ2-1, is NAGVMQNPRHLVRRRGQEARLRCSPMKGHSHVYWYRQLPEEGLKFMVYLQKENIIDESGMPKERFSAEFPKEGPSILRIQQVVRGDSAAYFCASSENSGRTNEQFFGPGTRLTVL.

The V call is TRBV13, the J call TRBJ2-2; D not resolved. The CDR3 contains 12 residues. Germline V gene sequence: CDR1 PRHDT, CDR2 FYEKMQ (reference sequence). V was trimmed by 5 bases and J by 6 bases, leaving 7 bases between them. The CDR3 loop reads CASSPLPGELFF. The CDR3 DNA follows: TGTGCCAGCAGCCCTCTACCCGGGGAGCTGTTTTTT.

This chain connects TRBV6-5 to TRBJ1-2; 9 bases fit TRBD1. CDR3 size: 15 residues. The germline CDR1 and CDR2 sequences are MNHEY and SVGAGI. V lost 4 bases and J lost 8; bases outside the gene matches: 11. The CDR3: CASSSHGTGTGGYTF. CDR3 nucleotides: TGTGCCAGCAGTTCCCACGGGACAGGGACAGGGGGCTACACCTTC.

The chain is built from TRBV6-1 and TRBJ1-1; 7 nucleotides match TRBD1. V lost 8 bases to trimming and J lost 5 bases; unmatched junction nucleotides: 11. The CDR3 runs to 14 residues. Germline CDR1 is MNHNS and CDR2 is SASEGT. CDR3 loop: CASQNPDRRTEAFF. The CDR3 DNA reads as TGTGCCAGCCAGAACCCGGACAGGAGAACTGAAGCTTTCTTT.

The gene calls are TRBV7-8 and TRBJ1-3; possibly TRBD1 for D (5 bases). Germline CDR1 is SGHVS and CDR2 is FQNEAQ. V was cut by 4 bases and J by 2 bases, with 18 bases left in between. The CDR3 has 17 amino acids. The chain's CDR3 is CASSSEQGNLPGNTIYF. DNA of the CDR3: TGTGCCAGCAGCTCCGAGCAGGGAAACCTACCTGGAAACACCATATATTTT. The full variable domain, its missing parts supplied by reference TRBV7-8 and TRBJ1-3, is GAGVSQSPRYKVAKRGQDVALRCDPISGHVSLFWYQQALGQGPEFLTYFQNEAQLDKSGLPSDRFFAERPEGSVSTLKIQRTQQEDSAVYLCASSSEQGNLPGNTIYFGEGSWLTVV.

V and J are TRBV2 and TRBJ1-1; D not resolved. V was trimmed by 6 bases and J by 0 bases, leaving 11 bases between them. The CDR3 covers 14 residues. CDR1 and CDR2 (germline): SNHLY, FYNNEI. DNA of the CDR3: TGTGCCAGCAGAGGGAGCCCGATGAACACTGAAGCTTTCTTT. Protein product: CASRGSPMNTEAFF.

The chain combines TRBV28 with TRBJ2-6; 7 bases map to TRBD2. Losses at the gene ends were 2 bases for V and 2 bases for J; bases not matched to a gene: 6. Germline CDR1 MDHEN, CDR2 SYDVKM. The CDR3 extends over 17 amino acids. The CDR3 loop is CASSLPLGGAGANVLTF. The DNA of the CDR3 is TGTGCCAGCAGTTTACCCCTTGGGGGGGCTGGGGCCAACGTCCTGACTTTC.

This sequence joins TRBV6-5 and TRBJ2-3, with 9 bases aligning to TRBD2. The germline CDR1 and CDR2 sequences are MNHEY and SVGAGI. This CDR3 is 14 amino acids long. After removal of 6 bases from V and 3 bases from J, the junction contained 4 bases not matched to a gene. CDR3 protein: CASRGGLATDTQYF. In DNA, the CDR3 is TGTGCCAGCAGGGGAGGACTAGCGACAGATACGCAGTATTTT.

V is TRBV27 and J is TRBJ1-1; 8 bases line up with TRBD1. Germline V gives CDR1 MNHEY, CDR2 SMNVEV (reference sequence). V lost 0 bases to trimming and J lost 10 bases; unmatched junction nucleotides: 4. CDR3 length: 13 residues. For the CDR3, the DNA is TGTGCCAGCAGTTTATCAACAGGGGGACGAGCTTTCTTT. It yields the protein CASSLSTGGRAFF.